Below are 8 T cell receptor beta chains sequenced from a single sample in a study of naive and memory T cell subsets (dated by TCRdb to the late 2010s). Library creation used UMI-ligation and nested PCR. Sequenced on an Illumina MiSeq. The beta constant-region primer consisted of an equimolar mixture of two oligonucleotides that together covered TRBC1 and TRBC2. Four rounds of PCR were used to amplify ligated cDNA, with nested alpha and beta constant-region primers being used together with the SP2 primer. The raw public data were reprocessed by TCRdb itself: fastp quality trimming at Q25, MiXCR clonotype calling, in-frame beta chains only. Under each unique CDR3 protein, matching rows form one entry showing the most common genes and DNA. Within this sample are tens of thousands of distinct CDR3 sequences, with 15% to 20% of them counted one time only. Roughly 3.5% of the sample lies in the top ten.

The sample was effector memory CD4+ T cells from blood. The label giving this sample's cell subset or site can be read as: effector memory, CD45RA- CD27-. These receptors came from a human donor in good health.

This rearrangement joins TRBV28 to TRBJ2-5; 11 bases agree with TRBD1. Germline assignment: CDR1 MDHEN and CDR2 SYDVKM. The CDR3 length is 16 residues. After removal of 5 bases from V and 5 bases from J, the junction contained 10 bases not matched to a gene. The CDR3 sequence: CASSPGGTGGMETQYF. The CDR3 DNA reads TGTGCCAGCAGTCCAGGGGGGACAGGGGGGATGGAGACCCAGTACTTC.

This chain links TRBV5-6 with TRBJ1-1, with no clear D. Per the germline V gene, CDR1 is SGHDT and CDR2 is YYEEEE. CDR3 size: 14 residues. V dropped 0 bases and J dropped 1 base, with 7 bases sitting between them. The CDR3 is CASSLERKNTEAFF. For the CDR3, the DNA is TGTGCCAGCAGCTTGGAGCGGAAGAACACTGAAGCTTTCTTT.

This sequence joins TRBV18 and TRBJ1-2; the D gene is possibly TRBD1 (6 bases). Between the trimmed V and J ends, which lost 3 bases and 7 bases, there was a span of 18 bases. Germline V gene data show CDR1 as KGHSH and CDR2 as LQKENI. The CDR3 runs to 15 residues. The CDR3 region is CASSPSLDSGAGYTF. Here the CDR3 DNA reads TGTGCCAGCTCACCTAGTTTGGACAGTGGCGCTGGCTACACCTTC.

This clonotype was detected a few times. The CDR3 spells CASSSRGSGEKLFF. CDR3 nucleotide sequence: TGTGCCAGCAGCTCCAGGGGGTCGGGGGAAAAACTGTTTTTT. The chain has TRBV7-9 and TRBJ1-4; 7 bases match TRBD1. The CDR3 loop spans 14 amino acids. The trim removed 4 bases at V and 8 bases at J, leaving 7 bases unmatched. The germline V gene has CDR1 SEHNR and CDR2 FQNEAQ (reference sequence).

This clonotype was counted between two and nine times. DNA for the CDR3: TGCAGTGCTAGGGGGGATCAGCCCCAGCATTTT. Translating gives CSARGDQPQHF. J is TRBJ1-5 and V is TRBV20-1, with D maybe TRBD1 (5 bases). This CDR3 has 11 amino acids. Trimming left V 3 bases short and J 5 bases short, with 5 bases between. Germline assignment: CDR1 DFQATT and CDR2 SNEGSKA (reference sequence).

This chain uses TRBV6-5 with TRBJ2-7; D may be TRBD1 (6 bases). V was cut by 2 bases and J by 6 bases, with 11 bases left in between. CDR3 size: 13 residues. Per germline, CDR1 MNHEY and CDR2 SVGAGI. Here the CDR3 DNA reads TGTGCCAGCAGTTACGCAGGGGTGGGCGAGCAGTACTTC. Protein sequence: CASSYAGVGEQYF.

This clonotype showed up many times. The chain combines TRBV7-9 with TRBJ1-6, with D tentatively TRBD1 (5 bases). This CDR3 comprises 15 residues. Germline V lookup: CDR1 SEHNR, CDR2 FQNEAQ (reference sequence). The V end lost 5 bases, the J end lost 7 bases, and 15 bases lay between the germline ends. The CDR3 loop is CASSIRDGSNSPLHF. In nucleotides, the CDR3 is TGTGCCAGCAGCATCCGGGACGGCTCCAATTCACCCCTCCACTTT.

This clonotype was counted only a few times. The chain joins TRBV30 to TRBJ2-7, with 7 bases lining up with TRBD1. V was pared by 7 bases and J by 3 bases, with 6 bases of the junction left unmatched. CDR3 length: 12 residues. Germline CDR1 reads GTSNPN; CDR2 reads SVGIG (reference sequence). CDR3 sequence (DNA): TGTGCCTCTCACCCAGGGGGCTACGAGCAGTACTTC. This codes for CASHPGGYEQYF.